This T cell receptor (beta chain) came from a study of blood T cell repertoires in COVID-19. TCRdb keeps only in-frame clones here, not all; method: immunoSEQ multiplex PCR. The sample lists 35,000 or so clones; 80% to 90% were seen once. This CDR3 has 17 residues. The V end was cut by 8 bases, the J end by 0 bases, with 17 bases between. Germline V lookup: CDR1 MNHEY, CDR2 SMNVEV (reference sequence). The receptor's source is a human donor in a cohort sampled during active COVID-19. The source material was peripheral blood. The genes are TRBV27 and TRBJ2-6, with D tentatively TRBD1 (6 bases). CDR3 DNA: TGTGCCAGCCGCAGGGACATAGGAGACTCTGGGGCCAACGTCCTGACTTTC. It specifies CASRRDIGDSGANVLTF. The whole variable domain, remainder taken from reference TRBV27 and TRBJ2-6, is EAQVTQNPRYLITVTGKKLTVTCSQNMNHEYMSWYRQDPGLGLRQIYYSMNVEVTDKGDVPEGYKVSRKEKRNFPLILESPSPNQTSLYFCASRRDIGDSGANVLTFGAGSRLTVL.